The 31 T cell receptor beta chains in this list originate from one sample, sequenced in a study of T cells in Graves' hyperthyroidism and ophthalmopathy. There were TCR beta CDR3 regions amplified from RNA transcripts. HTBI primers were employed in a first-round RT-PCR of the TCR CDR3. TCRdb re-called the multiplex PCR reads through MiXCR, storing one row per CDR3 protein. The sample comprises approximately 400,000 distinct CDR3 sequences, 15% to 19% of which are singletons, and 12% to 15% rests with the top ten. Sequenced input: blood. The source of these receptors is a woman aged 18-35 years with Graves' hyperthyroidism.

V and J are TRBV7-2 and TRBJ1-2, with D unresolved. This CDR3 is built from 13 residues. Germline CDR1 reads SGHTA; CDR2 reads FQGNSA. V dropped 3 bases and J dropped 6 bases, with 11 bases sitting between them. In nucleotides, the CDR3 is TGTGCCAGCAGCTTGGGTGGGATCAATGGCTACACCTTC. Protein sequence: CASSLGGINGYTF.

The chain couples TRBV11-2 to TRBJ1-6, with D possibly matching TRBD1 (5 bases). This CDR3 region has 15 residues. Germline V gene sequence: CDR1 SGHAT, CDR2 FQNNGV. V shed 0 bases and J shed 6 bases, with 9 bases lying between them. Here the CDR3 reads CASSLEQGLNSPLHF. Here the CDR3 DNA reads TGTGCCAGCAGCTTAGAGCAGGGACTTAATTCACCCCTCCACTTT.

V usage is TRBV4-3 and J usage is TRBJ2-1; 9 positions agree with TRBD2. The trim removed 0 bases at V and 13 bases at J, leaving 10 bases unmatched. CDR1 is LGHNA and CDR2 is YSLEER in the germline V gene. The CDR3 loop spans 15 amino acids. The CDR3 protein is CASSQDRRRGGPQFF. The CDR3, as DNA: TGCGCCAGCAGCCAAGATAGGAGGCGGGGGGGCCCTCAGTTCTTC.

The chain links TRBV7-9 to TRBJ2-5; 11 bases are shared with TRBD2. Germline-derived CDR1 and CDR2 are SEHNR and FQNEAQ (reference sequence). V lost 0 bases, J lost 6 bases, and 12 bases stayed unmatched. CDR3 length: 18 amino acids. CDR3 in amino acids: CASSLAGASGRMVQTQYF. The CDR3 bases are TGTGCCAGCAGCTTAGCGGGGGCTAGCGGGAGGATGGTACAGACCCAGTACTTC.

Many counts were recorded for this clonotype. This chain joins TRBV11-2 and TRBJ2-1, with D hard to call. Per the germline V gene, CDR1 is SGHAT and CDR2 is FQNNGV. The CDR3 extends over 15 amino acids. V lost 1 base, J lost 0 bases, and 7 bases lay in between. CDR3 amino acids: CASSLGAGSYNEQFF. Here the CDR3 DNA reads TGTGCCAGCAGCTTAGGGGCAGGCTCCTACAATGAGCAGTTCTTC.

The table lists this clonotype with a few counts. The V gene is TRBV2, the J gene TRBJ1-5; no clear D gene. Germline V lookup: CDR1 SNHLY, CDR2 FYNNEI. Between the trimmed V and J ends, which lost 5 bases and 4 bases, there was a span of 12 bases. The CDR3 length is 14 residues. CDR3 region: CASSFGRTNQPQHF. The CDR3 DNA reads TGTGCCAGCAGTTTTGGACGGACTAATCAGCCCCAGCATTTT.

This clonotype was observed at least ten times. The chain has TRBV2 and TRBJ2-2, with a weak D call TRBD1 (6 bases). Germline V gene data show CDR1 as SNHLY and CDR2 as FYNNEI. This CDR3 has 14 residues. V gave up 6 bases and J gave up 7 bases, with 15 bases separating them. This CDR3 is CASRTNREDGELFF. The DNA for the CDR3 is TGTGCCAGCAGGACAAACAGGGAAGACGGGGAGCTGTTTTTT.

This clonotype was detected ten times or more. The chain couples TRBV7-2 to TRBJ2-7, with D uncertain. Germline V gene data show CDR1 as SGHTA and CDR2 as FQGNSA. The CDR3 loop spans 13 amino acids. V lost 1 base and J 6 bases, leaving 10 bases between the germline ends. The CDR3 region is CASSLGNGPEQYF. The CDR3 DNA sequence: TGTGCCAGCAGCTTAGGTAACGGCCCCGAGCAGTACTTC. The full variable domain, in which reference TRBV7-2 and TRBJ2-7 provide the parts outside the CDR3, is GAGVSQSPSNKVTEKGKDVELRCDPISGHTALYWYRQSLGQGLEFLIYFQGNSAPDKSGLPSDRFSAERTGGSVSTLTIQRTQQEDSAVYLCASSLGNGPEQYFGPGTRLTVT.

Many counts were recorded for this clonotype. The chain uses TRBV5-1 and TRBJ2-3, with D unclear. From germline, CDR1 is SGHRS and CDR2 YFSETQ. V lost 0 bases and J 2 bases, leaving 4 bases between the germline ends. This CDR3 has 13 residues. CDR3 sequence (DNA): TGCGCCAGCAGCTTGGCCGTCACAGATACGCAGTATTTT. Its protein product is CASSLAVTDTQYF.

This clonotype was detected ten times or more. The chain combines TRBV12-3 or TRBV12-4 with TRBJ2-1, with 9 positions matching TRBD2. This CDR3 region has 15 residues. Trimming took 3 bases from V and 3 from J; bases not matched to a gene: 3. This CDR3 is CASSFRGGGYNEQFF. CDR3 coding DNA: TGTGCCAGCAGTTTTCGCGGGGGGGGCTACAATGAGCAGTTCTTC.

A few counts support this clonotype. The chain couples TRBV7-9 to TRBJ2-1; 7 bases agree with TRBD2. This CDR3 is built from 15 residues. CDR1 is SEHNR, CDR2 FQNEAQ, per germline (reference sequence). After removal of 4 bases from V and 7 bases from J, the junction contained 10 bases not matched to a gene. The CDR3 reads CASSSYLGLLNEQFF. The CDR3 DNA reads as TGTGCCAGCAGCTCCTACTTGGGACTACTAAATGAGCAGTTCTTC.

This clonotype was observed many times. J is TRBJ2-3 and V is TRBV12-3 or TRBV12-4; 9 nucleotides match TRBD1. The CDR3 length is 16 residues. With V trimmed by 5 bases and J by 4 bases, 10 bases remained unmatched. The CDR3 DNA reads TGTGCCAGCAGTGCGACCGGGACAGGGATCCCAGATACGCAGTATTTT. It yields the protein CASSATGTGIPDTQYF.

The genes are TRBV6-1 and TRBJ2-5; D is ambiguous. The CDR3 length is 11 residues. Germline V lookup: CDR1 MNHNS, CDR2 SASEGT. V lost 10 bases, J lost 7 bases, and 13 bases lay in between. The CDR3 loop is CATQEWGTQYF. CDR3 DNA sequence: TGTGCCACTCAGGAGTGGGGGACCCAGTACTTC.

Ten or more counts support this clonotype. The chain employs TRBV28 and TRBJ2-1; 8 bases are a match to TRBD1. The J segment lost 7 bases and the V segment lost 2 bases, leaving 16 bases of the junction unmatched. Germline loops: CDR1 MDHEN, CDR2 SYDVKM. The CDR3 totals 18 residues. The CDR3 sequence: CASSLDSAGTGIRNEQFF. CDR3 DNA sequence: TGTGCCAGCAGTTTAGATTCCGCCGGGACAGGAATCAGGAATGAGCAGTTCTTC.

Many counts were recorded for this clonotype. The rearrangement links TRBV20-1 to TRBJ1-1, with D possibly matching TRBD1 (6 bases). This CDR3 contains 14 residues. Germline loops: CDR1 DFQATT, CDR2 SNEGSKA (reference sequence). The V and J ends lost 3 bases and 1 base respectively, with 12 bases between them. This CDR3 reads CSASRTVANTEAFF. CDR3 coding DNA: TGCAGTGCTAGTCGGACAGTTGCGAACACTGAAGCTTTCTTT.

This clonotype was seen many times. The chain has TRBV28 and TRBJ2-3, with D perhaps TRBD2 (6 bases). CDR3 size: 17 residues. V lost 2 bases and J 2 bases, leaving 17 bases between the germline ends. Germline CDR1 reads MDHEN; CDR2 reads SYDVKM. The CDR3 sequence: CASSLNTGGAVTDTQYF. CDR3 nucleotide sequence: TGTGCCAGCAGTTTAAATACTGGAGGGGCCGTCACAGATACGCAGTATTTT.

This clonotype was detected ten times or more. CDR3 loop: CASSYTGKGQNEAFF. CDR3 coding DNA: TGTGCCAGCAGTTATACCGGAAAGGGTCAGAATGAAGCTTTCTTT. This chain uses TRBV6-2 or TRBV6-3 with TRBJ1-1, with D hard to call. Germline CDR1 reads MNHEY; CDR2 reads SVGEGT. The CDR3 is made up of 15 amino acids. V lost 3 bases, J lost 7 bases, and 18 bases lay in between.

This clonotype showed up many times. The V gene is TRBV18, the J gene TRBJ2-7, with D uncertain. CDR1 is KGHSH and CDR2 is LQKENI in the germline V gene. Trimming shortened V by 3 bases and J by 4 bases, and 10 bases separated the two germline ends. The CDR3 covers 13 residues. The CDR3 loop is CASSPRTAYEQYF. As DNA, the CDR3 is TGTGCCAGCTCACCCCGGACGGCTTACGAGCAGTACTTC.

Ten or more counts support this clonotype. The chain carries TRBV20-1 and TRBJ1-1; 12 bases are shared with TRBD1. In germline, CDR1 is DFQATT, CDR2 SNEGSKA (reference sequence). Trimming at V came to 5 bases and at J to 5 bases, leaving 9 bases not matched to a gene. The CDR3 has 15 residues. In DNA, the CDR3 is TGCAGTGCTGTACCGGGACAGGGGGCTCGGACTGAAGCTTTCTTT. Translated: CSAVPGQGARTEAFF.

The DNA of the CDR3 is TGTGCCAGCAGCCAATACGGGGGAACCTCCTACAATGAGCAGTTCTTC. Amino acids: CASSQYGGTSYNEQFF. The chain links TRBV11-2 to TRBJ2-1; D might be TRBD2 (6 bases). From germline, CDR1 is SGHAT and CDR2 FQNNGV. Trimming left V 5 bases short and J 0 bases short, with 14 bases between. The CDR3 runs 16 residues.

V usage is TRBV12-3 or TRBV12-4 and J usage is TRBJ2-7, with 8 bases lining up with TRBD1. Unmatched junction bases numbered 7, after V lost 3 bases and J lost 3 bases. There are 15 residues in the CDR3. In DNA, the CDR3 is TGTGCCAGCAGTTTTGTGTCGGACAGGGTCTACGAGCAGTACTTC. Its protein product is CASSFVSDRVYEQYF.

This clonotype was found many times. The V gene is TRBV20-1, the J gene TRBJ2-7; no clear D gene. Germline values: CDR1 DFQATT, CDR2 SNEGSKA (reference sequence). V was cut by 3 bases and J by 4 bases, with 10 bases left in between. The CDR3 is made up of 12 amino acids. The CDR3 nucleotides read TGCAGTGCTAGCCGGTCTAAATACGAGCAGTACTTC. This gives the protein CSASRSKYEQYF.

This clonotype was detected many times. This chain uses TRBV20-1 with TRBJ2-5; no reliable D call. Germline CDR1 DFQATT, CDR2 SNEGSKA (reference sequence). The CDR3 extends over 11 amino acids. V lost 6 bases to trimming and J lost 2 bases, with 7 bases between them. Written as DNA, the CDR3 is TGCAGTGCCATTAAACAAGAGACCCAGTACTTC. It specifies CSAIKQETQYF.

There are many counts of this clonotype. This chain connects TRBV20-1 to TRBJ2-1; 15 bases are shared with TRBD2. V trimming: 6 bases; J trimming: 0 bases; junction bases outside the gene matches: 6. Germline CDR1 is DFQATT and CDR2 is SNEGSKA (reference sequence). The CDR3 length is 17 residues. This CDR3 is CSAAGTSGRSSYNEQFF. The CDR3 DNA is TGCAGTGCAGCCGGGACTAGCGGGAGGAGCTCCTACAATGAGCAGTTCTTC.

This clonotype was seen only a few times. J is TRBJ2-2 and V is TRBV10-3; D ambiguous. The germline CDR1 and CDR2 sequences are ENHRY and SYGVKD. Trimming cost V 10 bases and J 2 bases, with 8 bases left between them. CDR3 length: 12 residues. Written as DNA, the CDR3 is TGTGCCACGATTGGCAACACCGGGGAGCTGTTTTTT. Protein: CATIGNTGELFF.

This clonotype occurred many times. The chain joins TRBV15 to TRBJ1-4; unclear D gene. Trimming cost V 0 bases and J 1 base, with 12 bases left between them. The CDR3 covers 17 residues. Germline CDR1 is LNHNV and CDR2 is YYDKDF (reference sequence). The CDR3 bases are TGTGCCACCAGCAGAGATTTTTGGGCAGGAACTAATGAAAAACTGTTTTTT. This gives the protein CATSRDFWAGTNEKLFF.

This sequence joins TRBV7-6 and TRBJ2-5; no reliable D call. CDR3 length: 13 amino acids. V lost 2 bases and J 2 bases, leaving 6 bases between the germline ends. Germline V CDR1 and CDR2: SGHVS, FNYEAQ. The DNA of the CDR3 is TGTGCCAGCAGCTTACCCACTCAAGAGACCCAGTACTTC. Amino acid sequence: CASSLPTQETQYF.

The chain links TRBV12-3 or TRBV12-4 to TRBJ2-7; TRBD1 agrees at 7 bases. The junction had 4 bases not matched to a gene; V was cut back by 7 bases and J by 4 bases. CDR3 length: 12 residues. The CDR3 DNA is TGTGCCAGCACCTTACAGGGGTACGAGCAGTACTTC. This gives the protein CASTLQGYEQYF.

The rearrangement joins TRBV7-3 to TRBJ2-1; 7 bases align to TRBD1. V shed 5 bases, J shed 7 bases, and the junction held 8 bases outside the gene matches. The CDR3 covers 14 residues. Germline values: CDR1 SGHTA, CDR2 FQGTGA. The CDR3 is CASSPGTAYNEQFF. CDR3 sequence (DNA): TGTGCCAGCAGCCCGGGGACAGCGTATAATGAGCAGTTCTTC.

The V and J genes are TRBV18 and TRBJ1-2, with D unclear. CDR1 is KGHSH and CDR2 is LQKENI in the germline V gene. V was trimmed by 3 bases and J by 1 base, leaving 9 bases between them. There are 14 residues in the CDR3. The CDR3 reads CASSPGRINYGYTF. In DNA form, the CDR3 reads TGTGCCAGCTCACCGGGCAGGATTAACTATGGCTACACCTTC.

CDR3 coding DNA: TGTGCCAGCAGCTTCAGGGGGTCTGGCCCCGGGGGCACTGAAGCTTTCTTT. Its protein is CASSFRGSGPGGTEAFF. V usage is TRBV7-2 and J usage is TRBJ1-1; 7 bases map to TRBD1. CDR3 size: 17 residues. CDR1 is SGHTA and CDR2 is FQGNSA in the germline V gene. J was trimmed by 4 bases and V by 3 bases; bases with no gene match: 14.